This TCR beta chain comes out of a study of long-term antiretroviral therapy in people with HIV. The assay used was immunoSEQ (version v3.0), run at survey level. The data were produced by immunoSEQ multiplex PCR, yet TCRdb's version contains in-frame clones alone and is incomplete. The profile shows about 27,000 clones, roughly 80% of them singletons. There are 13 residues in the CDR3. In germline, CDR1 is GTSNPN, CDR2 SVGIG (reference sequence). V lost 5 bases to trimming and J lost 3 bases, with 10 bases between them. The chain combines TRBV30 with TRBJ2-2; D might be TRBD1 or TRBD2, each matching 5 bases. The specimen comprised unsorted PBMCs, sampled 0.8 years before starting antiretroviral therapy. The sequence was collected from a man aged 18 to 30 with HIV. The CDR3 coding sequence is TGTGCCTGGTGGGACGGAGACACCGGGGAGCTGTTTTTT. It is translated as CAWWDGDTGELFF.